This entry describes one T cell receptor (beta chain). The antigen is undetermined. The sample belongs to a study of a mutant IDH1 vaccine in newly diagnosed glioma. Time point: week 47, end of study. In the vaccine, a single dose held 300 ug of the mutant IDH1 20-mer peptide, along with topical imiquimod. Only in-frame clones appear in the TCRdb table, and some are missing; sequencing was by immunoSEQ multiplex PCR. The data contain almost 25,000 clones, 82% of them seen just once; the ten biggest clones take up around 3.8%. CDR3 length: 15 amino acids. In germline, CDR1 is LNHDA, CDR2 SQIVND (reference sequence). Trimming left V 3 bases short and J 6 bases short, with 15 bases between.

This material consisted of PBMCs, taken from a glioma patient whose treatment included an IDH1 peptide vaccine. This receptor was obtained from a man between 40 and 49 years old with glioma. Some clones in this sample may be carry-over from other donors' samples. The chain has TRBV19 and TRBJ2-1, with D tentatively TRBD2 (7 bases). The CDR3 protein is CASSMGGGGGNEQFF. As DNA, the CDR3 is TGTGCCAGTAGTATGGGGGGCGGGGGCGGCAATGAGCAGTTCTTC.